One and the same sample provided the 8 T cell receptor beta chains below, sequenced in a study of blood T cell repertoires in COVID-19. Profiling relied on immunoSEQ multiplex PCR, and the TCRdb table lists in-frame clones only, not all of them. The sample has about 70,000 clones, around 88% seen once. The source material was peripheral blood. The receptors derive from a woman of 80 years or more with acute or convalescent COVID-19.

This chain joins TRBV6-5 and TRBJ2-1; TRBD2 aligns across 10 bases. CDR1 MNHEY and CDR2 SVGAGI come from the germline V gene. The CDR3 has 15 residues. With V trimmed by 2 bases and J by 5 bases, 3 bases remained unmatched. In DNA, the CDR3 is TGTGCCAGCAGTTACGGTAGCGGGAGGAACAATGAGCAGTTCTTC. Translating gives CASSYGSGRNNEQFF.

J is TRBJ1-1 and V is TRBV5-5; D may be TRBD1 (5 bases). The length of the CDR3 is 16 residues. Germline-derived CDR1 and CDR2 are SGHKS and YYEKEE (reference sequence). V gave up 1 base and J gave up 5 bases, with 18 bases separating them. In DNA, the CDR3 is TGTGCCAGCAGCTTGAGCCAGATCAGGGTAGGGACTGAAGCTTTCTTT. It specifies CASSLSQIRVGTEAFF.

This clone was seen a few times. V usage is TRBV6-5 and J usage is TRBJ2-5, with D maybe TRBD2 (6 bases). Looked up from germline, CDR1 is MNHEY and CDR2 is SVGAGI. V lost 5 bases, J lost 5 bases, and 12 bases lay in between. This CDR3 has 13 residues. The CDR3 here is CASSLGAGETQYF. The CDR3 region has the DNA TGTGCCAGCAGTCTTGGGGCGGGGGAGACCCAGTACTTC.

V gene TRBV29-1 combines with J gene TRBJ1-1; perhaps TRBD1 as D (5 bases). This CDR3 is built from 12 residues. Between the trimmed V and J ends, which lost 4 bases and 3 bases, there was a span of 9 bases. Germline lookup yields CDR1 SQVTM and CDR2 ANQGSEA. CDR3 nucleotides: TGCAGCGTTGGGCAGGGCGACACTGAAGCTTTCTTT. Amino acid sequence: CSVGQGDTEAFF.

The chain is built from TRBV27 and TRBJ2-1; TRBD1 matches 7 bases. Germline-derived CDR1 and CDR2 are MNHEY and SMNVEV (reference sequence). This CDR3 has 15 residues. The J segment lost 4 bases and the V segment lost 7 bases, leaving 10 bases of the junction unmatched. As DNA, the CDR3 is TGTGCCAGCACCCCGTTCGGACAGGATTACAATGAGCAGTTCTTC. Its protein is CASTPFGQDYNEQFF.

The chain uses TRBV6-7 and TRBJ1-5; weak D call: TRBD1 (5 bases). TRBV6-7 is treated as an ORF (open reading frame) with a function not yet certain. V was pared by 2 bases and J by 2 bases, with 13 bases between. The CDR3 totals 16 residues. The CDR3: CASSYPQGRGNQPQHF. The CDR3 coding sequence is TGTGCCAGCAGTTACCCCCAGGGTCGGGGCAATCAGCCCCAGCATTTT.

This chain links TRBV15 with TRBJ1-2, with 12 bases that match TRBD1. V trimming: 2 bases; J trimming: 7 bases; junction bases outside the gene matches: 2. The CDR3 consists of 14 residues. CDR1 and CDR2 from the germline V gene are LNHNV and YYDKDF (reference sequence). CDR3 sequence (DNA): TGTGCCACCAGCAGACCGGGACAGGGGGCTGGCTACACCTTC. It encodes CATSRPGQGAGYTF.

The chain combines TRBV20-1 with TRBJ2-3, with D uncertain. Per germline, CDR1 DFQATT and CDR2 SNEGSKA (reference sequence). Trimming cost V 5 bases and J 2 bases, with 5 bases left between them. CDR3 length: 11 residues. CDR3 sequence: CSAEITDTQYF. CDR3 nucleotides: TGCAGTGCTGAGATCACAGATACGCAGTATTTT.